The clone carrying this T cell receptor beta chain was detected ten times or more. Antigen: not known. The sample is drawn from a study of CD8 T cells in ankylosing spondylitis. Study-level results: Made up of eight highly homologous variants, a TCR beta motif appeared characteristic of ankylosing spondylitis blood. Earlier authors reported some of these motif variants in reactive arthritis synovial fluid and blood. Disease-associated clones were reportedly significantly overrepresented in matched ankylosing spondylitis synovial fluid.

Quantitative 5'-RACE with molecular barcodes produced the TCR beta libraries. TCRdb itself ran the 5' RACE reads through MiXCR, one entry per CDR3 protein. Seen here are roughly 670,000 distinct CDR3 sequences, around 17% observed once, and the top ten hold around 20%. The receptor's source is a male donor with ankylosing spondylitis. Sequencing input: blood, either unsorted or a sorted T cell fraction (not recorded which).

As DNA, the CDR3 is TGCGCCAGCAGGGAATTGTATAGCACAGATACGCAGTATTTT. It codes for CASRELYSTDTQYF. The chain employs TRBV5-1 and TRBJ2-3; D not certain. This CDR3 is 14 amino acids long. Germline CDR1 and CDR2: SGHRS and YFSETQ. Deletions cut 5 bases from V and 0 bases from J, with 10 bases between.